This passage covers 17 T cell receptor beta chains from one sample sequenced in a study of blood T cells in healthy people across ages. Next came a second PCR, run for about 6 to 12 cycles, which used a sample-barcoded 5' primer along with a J-beta primer mix. In TCRdb, the 5' RACE reads were re-called with MiXCR into one record per CDR3 protein. The sample yields 1.4 million or so distinct CDR3 sequences, 35% to 45% seen once. Sequenced input: blood. Every receptor here comes from a woman between 18 and 29 years old in good health.

This chain joins TRBV29-1 and TRBJ2-3, with D possibly matching TRBD1 (5 bases). The CDR3 is 14 amino acids. Trimming stripped 3 bases from V and 1 base from J, with 11 bases between. Germline V lookup: CDR1 SQVTM, CDR2 ANQGSEA. CDR3 nucleotide sequence: TGCAGCGTTGACAGGGAAAGGGGCACAGATACGCAGTATTTT. Translating it yields CSVDRERGTDTQYF.

This clonotype was observed a few times. The chain carries TRBV7-2 and TRBJ2-1, with TRBD2 identical over 9 bases. The CDR3 consists of 15 residues. With V trimmed by 7 bases and J by 0 bases, 4 bases remained unmatched. Germline CDR1 SGHTA, CDR2 FQGNSA. CDR3 amino acids: CASTAGGSSYNEQFF. CDR3 DNA sequence: TGTGCCAGCACAGCGGGGGGCAGCTCCTACAATGAGCAGTTCTTC.

This clonotype occurred a few times. A read error is possible here, since a much larger clone lies one base away. Written as DNA, the CDR3 is TGCGCCAGCAGCTTGACAGGGGGCATGGATTCACCCCCCCACTTT. This sequence encodes CASSLTGGMDSPPHF. This chain joins TRBV5-1 and TRBJ1-6, with 9 bases that match TRBD1. Germline CDR1 is SGHRS and CDR2 is YFSETQ. The CDR3 runs to 15 residues.

This clonotype was counted a few times. The chain recombines TRBV29-1 with TRBJ2-3, with 7 bases that match TRBD1. This CDR3 comprises 14 residues. V trimming: 4 bases; J trimming: 6 bases; junction bases outside the gene matches: 10. Germline-derived CDR1 and CDR2 are SQVTM and ANQGSEA. In DNA form, the CDR3 reads TGCAGCGTTGTTTTGGGGACAGAGTTCGATACGCAGTATTTT. Protein: CSVVLGTEFDTQYF.

V usage is TRBV20-1 and J usage is TRBJ2-5, with 9 bases matching TRBD1. The CDR3 extends over 14 amino acids. V shed 0 bases and J 2 bases; nucleotides not matched to a gene: 1. Germline assignment: CDR1 DFQATT and CDR2 SNEGSKA (reference sequence). This chain's CDR3 is CSARDDRGQETQYF. The CDR3, as DNA: TGCAGTGCTAGAGACGACAGGGGGCAAGAGACCCAGTACTTC.

The chain employs TRBV3-1 and TRBJ1-1, with 7 nucleotides matching TRBD1. V shed 5 bases and J 1 base; nucleotides not matched to a gene: 16. CDR1 and CDR2 from the germline V gene are LGHDT and YNNKEL (reference sequence). The CDR3 is made up of 18 amino acids. The CDR3 DNA is TGTGCCAGCAGCGCACGTCCCGGGACAGTCACCCAGAACACTGAAGCTTTCTTT. Its translation is CASSARPGTVTQNTEAFF.

V usage is TRBV7-9 and J usage is TRBJ2-1, with 11 nucleotides matching TRBD2. Per the germline V gene, CDR1 is SEHNR and CDR2 is FQNEAQ (reference sequence). The V gene end was trimmed by 4 bases and the J gene end by 8 bases; junction bases not matched to a gene: 7. The CDR3 has 15 residues. CDR3 amino acids: CASSSTGTSGHEQFF. Here the CDR3 DNA reads TGTGCCAGCAGCTCCACCGGGACTAGCGGCCATGAGCAGTTCTTC.

The rearrangement links TRBV20-1 to TRBJ2-3; TRBD2 matches 8 bases. The J segment lost 5 bases and the V segment lost 1 base, leaving 5 bases of the junction unmatched. The CDR3 spans 14 residues. The germline gives CDR1 DFQATT, CDR2 SNEGSKA (reference sequence). CDR3 sequence: CSARAGGRGDTQYF. The CDR3, as DNA: TGCAGTGCTAGAGCGGGAGGGCGGGGAGATACGCAGTATTTT.

This clonotype has more than one count but fewer than ten. The chain has TRBV20-1 and TRBJ1-6; TRBD1 matches at 9 bases. The CDR3 extends over 14 amino acids. V shed 6 bases and J 5 bases; nucleotides not matched to a gene: 5. Germline CDR1 DFQATT, CDR2 SNEGSKA (reference sequence). Written as DNA, the CDR3 is TGCAGTGCGAACCGGGACAGGGATAATTCACCCCTCCACTTT. This sequence encodes CSANRDRDNSPLHF.

In DNA, the CDR3 is TGCAGTGCTAGAGATGCCAGGGGTGACTATGGCTACACCTTC. It encodes CSARDARGDYGYTF. V usage is TRBV20-1 and J usage is TRBJ1-2; D is possibly TRBD1 (6 bases). CDR1 and CDR2 from the germline V gene are DFQATT and SNEGSKA (reference sequence). V lost 0 bases to trimming and J lost 3 bases, with 11 bases between them. The CDR3 runs to 14 residues.

V is TRBV12-3 or TRBV12-4 and J is TRBJ1-2, with 9 positions matching TRBD1. This CDR3 comprises 14 residues. Trimming at V came to 2 bases and at J to 6 bases, leaving 4 bases not matched to a gene. The CDR3 spells CASSLRTGAHGYTF. In DNA form, the CDR3 reads TGTGCCAGCAGTTTACGGACAGGGGCCCATGGCTACACCTTC.

This clonotype has just a few counts. This chain uses TRBV27 with TRBJ1-5; D remains ambiguous. This CDR3 region has 12 residues. Trimming stripped 8 bases from V and 3 bases from J, with 8 bases between. Germline lookup yields CDR1 MNHEY and CDR2 SMNVEV (reference sequence). CDR3 nucleotide sequence: TGTGCCAGCGCCCCTTACAATCAGCCCCAGCATTTT. Residues: CASAPYNQPQHF.

The V call is TRBV28, the J call TRBJ2-3; 7 nucleotides match TRBD1. The V gene's germline CDR1 is MDHEN and CDR2 SYDVKM. V lost 3 bases and J lost 9; bases outside the gene matches: 9. The length of the CDR3 is 14 residues. The CDR3 DNA reads as TGTGCCAGCAGTTTTTCACAGGGGAGCCTCACGCAGTATTTT. This gives the protein CASSFSQGSLTQYF.

This clonotype was detected ten times or more. In DNA, the CDR3 is TGTGCCAGCAGCCAAGGGACGGACTATGGCTACACCTTC. Its protein product is CASSQGTDYGYTF. This sequence joins TRBV3-1 and TRBJ1-2; D call uncertain. The CDR3 spans 13 residues. The germline V gene has CDR1 LGHDT and CDR2 YNNKEL (reference sequence). Trimming removed 1 base at V and 3 bases at J, with 6 bases between.

The chain links TRBV7-3 to TRBJ2-7, with 8 positions matching TRBD1. This CDR3 has 15 residues. CDR1 and CDR2 from the germline V gene are SGHTA and FQGTGA. V lost 6 bases, J lost 3 bases, and 10 bases stayed unmatched. The CDR3 spells CASSFAGTGRYEQYF. The CDR3 nucleotides read TGTGCCAGCAGTTTCGCCGGGACAGGACGCTACGAGCAGTACTTC.

A few counts support this clonotype. The CDR3 nucleotides read TGTGCCTGGACCTCGGCAGGGCAAGAGCAGTACTTC. Amino acids: CAWTSAGQEQYF. The genes are TRBV30 and TRBJ2-4; tentative D call: TRBD1 (5 bases). CDR3 length equals 12 residues. Germline CDR1 and CDR2: GTSNPN and SVGIG (reference sequence). The V and J ends lost 4 bases and 13 bases respectively, with 17 bases between them.

In this sample, this clonotype turned up many times. The gene calls are TRBV5-1 and TRBJ2-1, with D uncertain. Per the germline V gene, CDR1 is SGHRS and CDR2 is YFSETQ. The germline V and J ends were trimmed by 4 bases and 3 bases, with 11 bases remaining between them. The CDR3 is made up of 14 amino acids. The CDR3 protein is CASSLQIVYNEQFF. Written as DNA, the CDR3 is TGCGCCAGCAGCCTTCAGATTGTCTACAATGAGCAGTTCTTC. The entire variable domain, with the rest obtained from reference TRBV5-1 and TRBJ2-1, is as follows: KAGVTQTPRYLIKTRGQQVTLSCSPISGHRSVSWYQQTPGQGLQFLFEYFSETQRNKGNFPGRFSGRQFSNSRSEMNVSTLELGDSALYLCASSLQIVYNEQFFGPGTRLTVL.